This TCR beta chain was identified in a study of blood T cell repertoires in COVID-19. Study overall: Collection of acute and convalescent COVID-19 samples took place in the United States, Italy and Spain. The cDNA or gDNA used as material had been derived from T cells, B-cell-depleted T cells, or PBMCs.

Methods used by the authors: By means of reference gene primer amplification, nucleated cell counts were estimated. The repertoire was sequenced with immunoSEQ multiplex PCR; TCRdb's copy has only in-frame clones and lacks some. That table supplies the V and J calls and clone size; D and trimming were determined from the DNA. The repertoire holds 60,000 to 90,000 clones, about 73% seen once, with approximately 20% in the top ten. This CDR3 has 13 amino acids. The V and J ends lost 10 bases and 2 bases respectively, with 14 bases between them. Germline V gene lookup returns CDR1 ENHRY and CDR2 SYGVKD.

The sequencing input was peripheral blood. The TCR originated in a man aged 55 to 70 with acute or convalescent COVID-19. V and J are TRBV10-3 and TRBJ1-1, with D maybe TRBD1 (6 bases). The CDR3 DNA reads as TGTGCCACCAACAGGGACCAAAACACTGAAGCTTTCTTT. Residues: CATNRDQNTEAFF.